These 29 T cell receptor beta chains were all obtained from the same sample, sequenced in a study of glioma-infiltrating T cells. Amplification of TCR alpha and beta CDR3 regions from RNA used iRepertoire nested multiplex PCR. From the multiplex PCR reads, TCRdb called clonotypes with MiXCR, one entry per CDR3 protein. The sample yields roughly 130,000 distinct CDR3 sequences, around 25% seen once. The sample consisted of glioma tissue, nonneoplastic brain tissue, or PBMCs (not recorded which). These receptors were collected from a human donor with low-grade glioma or glioblastoma, undergoing nonglioma brain surgery, or in good health (not recorded which).

This clonotype came up many times. The chain has TRBV6-1 and TRBJ2-3, with unresolved D. Germline CDR1 and CDR2: MNHNS and SASEGT. Trimming cost V 6 bases and J 2 bases, with 12 bases left between them. The CDR3 totals 14 residues. The CDR3 is CASSPYPPTDTQYF. For the CDR3, the DNA is TGTGCCAGCAGCCCCTACCCCCCCACAGATACGCAGTATTTT.

This sequence joins TRBV3-1 and TRBJ2-5; D is unclear. The CDR3 runs to 14 residues. Germline V lookup: CDR1 LGHDT, CDR2 YNNKEL (reference sequence). V was shortened by 1 base and J by 5 bases, with 11 bases between the two germline ends. This CDR3 is CASSQAEEGETQYF. CDR3 sequence (DNA): TGTGCCAGCAGCCAAGCGGAAGAAGGGGAGACCCAGTACTTC.

A single count supports this clonotype. The chain links TRBV4-2 to TRBJ2-1, with 7 bases matching TRBD2. Trimming at V came to 0 bases and at J to 10 bases, leaving 3 bases not matched to a gene. Germline CDR1 and CDR2: LGHNA and YNFKEQ. This CDR3 has 13 amino acids. In DNA form, the CDR3 reads TGTGCCAGCAGCCAAGAGGGACTACAAGAGCAGTTCTTC. Amino acids: CASSQEGLQEQFF.

In this sample, this clonotype turned up a few times. The chain carries TRBV12-3 or TRBV12-4 and TRBJ2-1; 12 bases line up with TRBD2. The CDR3 spans 15 residues. V shed 7 bases and J 4 bases; nucleotides not matched to a gene: 5. The CDR3 nucleotides read TGTGCCAGCACCCTAGGGACTAGCGGGTACAATGAGCAGTTCTTC. This gives the protein CASTLGTSGYNEQFF.

The J gene is TRBJ2-7, the V gene TRBV5-5; no firm D call. In germline, CDR1 is SGHKS, CDR2 YYEKEE (reference sequence). This CDR3 contains 14 residues. Trimming took 7 bases from V and 0 from J, leaving 14 bases between them. DNA for the CDR3: TGTGCCAGCCGACTCCTCGACAACTCCTACGAGCAGTACGTC. It translates to CASRLLDNSYEQYV.

As for this clonotype: A much larger clone lies one base from this, so it may be a read error. The rearrangement uses TRBV20-1 and TRBJ1-2; D not certain. This CDR3 comprises 10 residues. Looked up from germline, CDR1 is DFQATT and CDR2 is SNEGSKA (reference sequence). This chain's CDR3 is CSANGYCYTF. The CDR3 DNA reads TGCAGTGCTAACGGCTATTGCTACACCTTC.

This clonotype was seen more than once but under ten times. The V call is TRBV19, the J call TRBJ1-5; weak D call: TRBD1 (6 bases). CDR3 length: 17 residues. The germline CDR1 and CDR2 sequences are LNHDA and SQIVND (reference sequence). V was pared by 0 bases and J by 0 bases, with 12 bases between. DNA for the CDR3: TGTGCCAGTAGTATAGAGGGCAGGGGATATAGCAATCAGCCCCAGCATTTT. Its translation: CASSIEGRGYSNQPQHF. Filled out from reference TRBV19 and TRBJ1-5, the complete variable domain reads DGGITQSPKYLFRKEGQNVTLSCEQNLNHDAMYWYRQDPGQGLRLIYYSQIVNDFQKGDIAEGYSVSREKKESFPLTVTSAQKNPTAFYLCASSIEGRGYSNQPQHFGDGTRLSIL.

This chain links TRBV6-2 or TRBV6-3 with TRBJ2-1; D perhaps matches TRBD2 (5 bases). The CDR3 is 16 residues long. The germline gives CDR1 MNHEY, CDR2 SVGEGT. The V and J ends lost 0 bases and 2 bases respectively, with 11 bases between them. CDR3 coding DNA: TGTGCCAGCAGTTACTCGCGGGTGCCCCCCTACAATGAGCAGTTCTTC. Protein: CASSYSRVPPYNEQFF.

This clonotype appeared a single time. The chain is built from TRBV6-5 and TRBJ1-6; the match to TRBD1 covers 8 bases. V gave up 7 bases and J gave up 10 bases; unmatched junction bases: 9. This CDR3 has 14 residues. Germline V gene lookup returns CDR1 MNHEY and CDR2 SVGAGI. The CDR3 is CASIWDRLNSPLHF. The CDR3 DNA reads as TGTGCCAGCATTTGGGACAGGCTAAACTCACCCCTCCACTTT.

Concerning this clonotype: This may be a read error, as it is one base from a much larger clone. The V and J genes are TRBV27 and TRBJ2-3; D unclear. V lost 6 bases and J 2 bases, leaving 21 bases between the germline ends. This CDR3 has 17 amino acids. Germline lookup yields CDR1 MNHEY and CDR2 SMNVEV (reference sequence). Here the CDR3 reads CASSNPLSGGYTDTQYF. CDR3 sequence (DNA): TGTGCCAGCAGCAACCCCCTGTCGGGCGGATACACAGATACGCAGTATTTT.

This sequence joins TRBV20-1 and TRBJ2-7; D is unclear. CDR1 and CDR2 (germline): DFQATT, SNEGSKA (reference sequence). Trimming shortened V by 0 bases and J by 5 bases, and 11 bases separated the two germline ends. The CDR3 loop spans 13 amino acids. CDR3 loop: CSARDEIRDEQYV. CDR3 bases: TGCAGTGCTAGAGATGAGATAAGGGACGAGCAGTACGTC.

This clonotype was counted a few times. The genes are TRBV7-6 and TRBJ2-3; no clear D. Trimming took off 0 bases at V and 1 base at J, with 17 bases between the two ends. The germline CDR1 and CDR2 sequences are SGHVS and FNYEAQ. CDR3 length equals 18 residues. This CDR3 is CASSLAGVGLVGTDTQYF. The CDR3 region has the DNA TGTGCCAGCAGCTTAGCCGGCGTCGGGCTAGTTGGCACAGATACGCAGTATTTT.

This sequence joins TRBV6-1 and TRBJ1-1; 7 nucleotides line up with TRBD1. Germline lookup yields CDR1 MNHNS and CDR2 SASEGT. V shed 6 bases, J shed 9 bases, and the junction held 10 bases outside the gene matches. The CDR3 runs 13 residues. CDR3 sequence: CASRSTGVTKAFF. CDR3 nucleotides: TGTGCCAGCAGGTCCACAGGGGTAACTAAAGCTTTCTTT.

The chain recombines TRBV3-1 with TRBJ1-3; D is undetermined. Germline CDR1 reads LGHDT; CDR2 reads YNNKEL (reference sequence). The V end was cut by 3 bases, the J end by 3 bases, with 6 bases between. The CDR3 covers 13 residues. The CDR3 loop reads CASSQGFGNTIYF. The CDR3 nucleotides read TGTGCCAGCAGCCAGGGTTTTGGAAACACCATATATTTT.

Many counts were recorded for this clonotype. The V gene is TRBV15, the J gene TRBJ1-5; D is ambiguous. CDR1 is LNHNV and CDR2 is YYDKDF in the germline V gene (reference sequence). The CDR3 runs 18 residues. Trimming pared 0 bases from V and 3 bases from J, leaving 18 bases between. The CDR3 DNA follows: TGTGCCACCAGCAGAGAAATGGGAAAGGGAGGGCTCAATCAGCCCCAGCATTTT. Translating it yields CATSREMGKGGLNQPQHF.

V gene TRBV7-9 combines with J gene TRBJ2-1; 11 positions match TRBD1. Germline lookup yields CDR1 SEHNR and CDR2 FQNEAQ (reference sequence). The V and J ends lost 3 bases and 6 bases, in that order; junction bases with no gene match: 4. The CDR3 has 15 amino acids. The CDR3 region has the DNA TGTGCCAGCAGCTTTTGGACAGGGGGCTTCAATGAGCAGTTCTTC. Protein sequence: CASSFWTGGFNEQFF.

This clonotype has just a few counts. This may be a read error: a much more frequent sequence differs by one nucleotide. The chain is built from TRBV20-1 and TRBJ1-1; TRBD1 aligns across 8 bases. CDR1 and CDR2 (germline): DFQATT, SNEGSKA (reference sequence). This CDR3 has 15 amino acids. CDR3 protein: CSARGQGQENTEASF. In DNA form, the CDR3 reads TGCAGTGCTAGAGGGCAGGGACAGGAGAACACTGAAGCTTCCTTT.

This clonotype was seen repeatedly, ten times or more. The rearrangement links TRBV6-1 to TRBJ1-1; 8 bases fit TRBD1. Germline CDR1 MNHNS, CDR2 SASEGT. This CDR3 spans 14 amino acids. Losses at the gene ends were 6 bases for V and 2 bases for J; bases not matched to a gene: 5. DNA of the CDR3: TGTGCCAGCAGCTCAGACAGGGGTAACACTGAAGCTTTCTTT. Translation gives CASSSDRGNTEAFF.

This clonotype turned up a few times. The V gene is TRBV7-2, the J gene TRBJ1-3, with D possibly matching TRBD1 (5 bases). The CDR3 is made up of 14 amino acids. The V gene's germline CDR1 is SGHTA and CDR2 FQGNSA. V lost 1 base, J lost 3 bases, and 7 bases lay in between. CDR3 loop: CASSLVGDGNTIYF. DNA for the CDR3: TGTGCCAGCAGCTTAGTAGGGGATGGAAACACCATATATTTT.

This clonotype occurred many times. One end of the junction fails to match germline, which may point to a read error. The rearrangement joins TRBV28 to TRBJ1-2; a weak D match, TRBD1 (5 bases). Germline loops: CDR1 MDHEN, CDR2 SYDVKM. The CDR3 spans 10 residues. CDR3 DNA sequence: TGTGCCAGCAGCCAGACAGTTCCCTCATTC. Translated: CASSQTVPSF.

This clonotype appeared a few times. The chain carries TRBV12-3 or TRBV12-4 and TRBJ1-1; TRBD1 might be the D (5 bases). The CDR3 is made up of 14 amino acids. The V end was cut by 3 bases, the J end by 4 bases, with 12 bases between. CDR3 bases: TGTGCCAGCAGTTTGGAGATGAGGGGCACTGAAGCTTTCTTT. This encodes CASSLEMRGTEAFF.

The chain uses TRBV2 and TRBJ2-1; 7 bases match TRBD1. The CDR3 totals 14 residues. The V segment lost 6 bases and the J segment 3 bases; nucleotides outside the gene matches: 5. Germline CDR1 is SNHLY and CDR2 is FYNNEI. This CDR3 is CASRRQGSYNEQFF. Here the CDR3 DNA reads TGTGCCAGCAGGAGACAGGGAAGCTACAATGAGCAGTTCTTC.

This clonotype was picked up many times. This sequence joins TRBV28 and TRBJ2-2, with D unclear. CDR3 length: 12 residues. Germline values: CDR1 MDHEN, CDR2 SYDVKM. With 3 bases removed from V and 1 base from J, the gap between germline ends came to 0 bases. CDR3 nucleotides: TGTGCCAGCAGTTTGAACACCGGGGAGCTGTTTTTT. Its protein is CASSLNTGELFF.

This clonotype was counted between two and nine times. The gene calls are TRBV15 and TRBJ2-1; D gene uncertain. Germline CDR1 reads LNHNV; CDR2 reads YYDKDF (reference sequence). This CDR3 comprises 13 residues. Trimming removed 3 bases from V and 8 bases from J, with 11 bases in between. Written as DNA, the CDR3 is TGTGCCACCAGCAGCAGAGTGGGTTATGAGCAGTTCTTC. Protein: CATSSRVGYEQFF.

The chain uses TRBV6-2 or TRBV6-3 and TRBJ2-3, with D uncertain. Germline CDR1 and CDR2: MNHEY and SVGEGT. The CDR3 runs 15 residues. The V end was cut by 4 bases, the J end by 0 bases, with 11 bases between. The DNA for the CDR3 is TGTGCCAGCAGTTTTAGGCCCCCCAGCACAGATACGCAGTATTTT. It yields the protein CASSFRPPSTDTQYF.

This clonotype was found once. The V and J genes are TRBV27 and TRBJ2-1; 8 positions match TRBD1. The length of the CDR3 is 13 residues. Looked up from germline, CDR1 is MNHEY and CDR2 is SMNVEV (reference sequence). After removal of 5 bases from V and 5 bases from J, the junction contained 2 bases not matched to a gene. Here the CDR3 reads CASSPTGDNEQFF. In DNA form, the CDR3 reads TGTGCCAGCAGTCCGACAGGGGACAATGAGCAGTTCTTC.

This chain joins TRBV7-8 and TRBJ1-1, with D uncertain. Germline V gene data show CDR1 as SGHVS and CDR2 as FQNEAQ. The V gene lost 0 bases and the J gene lost 7 bases, with 12 bases spanning the gap. The CDR3 has 14 amino acids. Here the CDR3 reads CASSLAHGSREAFF. CDR3 bases: TGTGCCAGCAGCTTAGCGCACGGGTCACGTGAAGCTTTCTTT. Using reference TRBV7-8 and TRBJ1-1 for the parts outside the CDR3, the full variable domain is GAGVSQSPRYKVAKRGQDVALRCDPISGHVSLFWYQQALGQGPEFLTYFQNEAQLDKSGLPSDRFFAERPEGSVSTLKIQRTQQEDSAVYLCASSLAHGSREAFFGQGTRLTVV.

For this clonotype: A much more abundant neighbour one base away suggests this may be a read error. The CDR3 DNA is TGTGCCAGCAGTTATAGAGGGACCCGGGAAAGCCAGTACTTC. It is translated as CASSYRGTRESQYF. This sequence joins TRBV6-1 and TRBJ2-5, with D tentatively TRBD1 or TRBD2 (5 bases each). Trimming took off 5 bases at V and 10 bases at J, with 20 bases between the two ends. The CDR3 spans 14 residues. The germline gives CDR1 MNHNS, CDR2 SASEGT.

The J gene is TRBJ2-5, the V gene TRBV7-9, with 13 nucleotides matching TRBD2. From germline, CDR1 is SEHNR and CDR2 FQNEAQ (reference sequence). V trimming: 8 bases; J trimming: 1 base; junction bases outside the gene matches: 1. The CDR3 contains 14 residues. CDR3 coding DNA: TGTGCCAGCCGGACTAGCGGGGGCCAAGAGACCCAGTACTTC. Encoded protein: CASRTSGGQETQYF.